This T cell receptor (beta chain) was obtained from a study of T cells after yellow fever vaccination. Study summary: For low cell numbers, libraries were made with SMART-Seq v4 Ultra Low Input. The study, taken as a whole, reports: A weaker but faster secondary response was observed, peaking on day 5 versus 15. High-abundance clonotypes from the bulk population could contaminate FACS-sorted repertoires.

This clonotype was counted ten times or more. Its antigen remains unknown. 5'RACE template switching produced TCR cDNA carrying a universal primer site and UMIs. TCRdb re-called the 5' RACE reads through MiXCR, storing one row per CDR3 protein. The repertoire holds fewer than 150,000 distinct CDR3 sequences, with over 7% as singletons. Germline CDR1 reads SGHTA; CDR2 reads FQGNSA. The CDR3 spans 13 residues. V lost 3 bases and J 4 bases, leaving 9 bases between the germline ends. The specimen comprised CD4+ T cells sorted from PBMCs, sampled 5 days after the yellow fever booster vaccination. The genes are TRBV7-2 and TRBJ2-5; D may match TRBD1 or TRBD2 (5 bases each). The source of this sequence is a man under 40 who received the YFV17D yellow fever vaccine. The CDR3 region has the DNA TGTGCCAGCAGCTTTGGGGCGGGAGAGACCCAGTACTTC. It codes for CASSFGAGETQYF.